This TCR beta chain comes out of a study of ipilimumab plus nivolumab after autologous stem cell transplantation. Study as a whole: Patients received a median of about 5 ipilimumab and eight or nine nivolumab doses.

This CDR3 contains 14 residues. Deletions cut 2 bases from V and 5 bases from J, with 13 bases between. The V gene's germline CDR1 is SGHNT and CDR2 YYREEE (reference sequence). TCRdb's copy holds only in-frame clones and misses some; the assay was immunoSEQ multiplex PCR. The table records a few thousand clones, 75% to 85% of them present only once. This clone showed up just a few times. This receptor was taken from a male donor with multiple myeloma. The material sequenced was PBMCs, taken in a trial of ipilimumab plus nivolumab as post-transplant consolidation. The V call is TRBV5-4, the J call TRBJ2-5, with D perhaps given as TRBD1 or TRBD2 (6 bases each). The CDR3 reads CASSFDRGGETQYF. CDR3 bases: TGTGCCAGCAGCTTTGATAGAGGGGGGGAGACCCAGTACTTC.